This T cell receptor (beta chain) was identified in a study of blood T cell repertoires in COVID-19. Turning to the study itself: Donors in the United States, Italy and Spain gave samples during acute or convalescent COVID-19. PBMCs, B-cell-depleted T cells, or T cells provided the cDNA or gDNA that made up the material.

Original analysis: Nucleated cell counts were estimated from reference gene primer amplification. Sequencing used immunoSEQ multiplex PCR; TCRdb keeps in-frame clones, though not all of them. V and J calls and clone size are as listed in that table; D and trimming were resolved from the DNA. This table holds approximately 230,000 clones, about 85% found once. The CDR3 loop spans 14 amino acids. The V end was cut by 5 bases, the J end by 4 bases, with 14 bases between. Germline CDR1 SGHTA, CDR2 FQGTGA. The TCR comes from a man between 18 and 29 years old with active or convalescent COVID-19. The chain links TRBV7-3 to TRBJ1-1, with D possibly being TRBD1 (5 bases). Input material: peripheral blood. CDR3 protein: CASSPYAGGTEAFF. The CDR3 nucleotides read TGTGCCAGCAGCCCCTATGCCGGGGGCACTGAAGCTTTCTTT.